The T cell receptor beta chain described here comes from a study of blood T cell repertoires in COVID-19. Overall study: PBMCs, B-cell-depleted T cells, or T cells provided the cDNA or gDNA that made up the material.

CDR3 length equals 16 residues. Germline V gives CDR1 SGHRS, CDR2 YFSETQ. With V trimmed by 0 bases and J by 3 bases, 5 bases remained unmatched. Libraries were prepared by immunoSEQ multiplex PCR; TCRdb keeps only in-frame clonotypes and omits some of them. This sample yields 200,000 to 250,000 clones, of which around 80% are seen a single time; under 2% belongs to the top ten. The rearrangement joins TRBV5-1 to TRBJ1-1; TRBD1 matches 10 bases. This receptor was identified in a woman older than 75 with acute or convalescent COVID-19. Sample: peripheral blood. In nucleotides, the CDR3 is TGCGCCAGCAGCTTGGACGGGGACAGGGGACACACTGAAGCTTTCTTT. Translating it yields CASSLDGDRGHTEAFF.